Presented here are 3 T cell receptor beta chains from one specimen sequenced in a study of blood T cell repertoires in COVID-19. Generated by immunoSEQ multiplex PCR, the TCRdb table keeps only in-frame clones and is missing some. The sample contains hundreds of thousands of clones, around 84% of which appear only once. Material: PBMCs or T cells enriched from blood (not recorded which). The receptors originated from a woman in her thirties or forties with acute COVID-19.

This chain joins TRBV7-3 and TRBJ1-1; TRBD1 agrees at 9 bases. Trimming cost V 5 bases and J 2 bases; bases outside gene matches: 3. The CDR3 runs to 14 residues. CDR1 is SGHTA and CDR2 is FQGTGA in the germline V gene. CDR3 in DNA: TGTGCCAGCAGCATGGGACAGGGTAACACTGAAGCTTTCTTT. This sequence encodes CASSMGQGNTEAFF.

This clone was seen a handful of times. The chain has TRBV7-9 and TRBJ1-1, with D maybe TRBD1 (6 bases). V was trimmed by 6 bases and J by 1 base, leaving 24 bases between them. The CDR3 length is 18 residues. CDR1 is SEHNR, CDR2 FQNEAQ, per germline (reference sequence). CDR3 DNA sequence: TGTGCCAGCAGAACCTCATTCCAGGGGAGAGGGGAGAACACTGAAGCTTTCTTT. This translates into CASRTSFQGRGENTEAFF.

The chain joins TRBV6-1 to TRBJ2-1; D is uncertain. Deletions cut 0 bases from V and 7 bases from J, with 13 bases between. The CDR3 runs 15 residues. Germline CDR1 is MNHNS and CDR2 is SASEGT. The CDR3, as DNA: TGTGCCAGCAGTGAAGCGCTTACAGCAAGGAATGAGCAGTTCTTC. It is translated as CASSEALTARNEQFF.